This TCR beta chain was identified during a study of CD8+CD57+ T cells in acquired aplastic anemia. Genomic DNA served as template for TCR beta VDJ and CDR3 profiling. TCRdb reanalysed the reads using MiXCR and keeps one entry per CDR3 protein. This sample has some 150,000 distinct CDR3 sequences, with 40% to 45% found just once. This clonotype showed up many times. V lost 3 bases and J 4 bases, leaving 8 bases between the germline ends. The CDR3 consists of 14 residues. Germline V gene sequence: CDR1 SGHRS, CDR2 YFSETQ. This receptor was obtained from a human donor in good health, serving as a control. The chain has TRBV5-1 and TRBJ2-6, with a possible D match to TRBD1 (5 bases). The specimen was sorted CD4+, CD8+, or CD8+CD57+ T cells (not recorded which) from PBMCs. Written as DNA, the CDR3 is TGCGCCAGCAGCTACCGACAGGGGGCCAACGTCCTGACTTTC. This sequence encodes CASSYRQGANVLTF.